Below, 28 T cell receptor beta chains from the same sample are listed, as sequenced in a study of PD-1 blockade in classical Hodgkin lymphoma. The table came from immunoSEQ multiplex PCR; TCRdb's copy has only in-frame clones and leaves some out. The sample lists roughly 35,000 clones; 88% were seen once. The patients all showed relapse after autologous stem cell transplantation, while their brentuximab vedotin exposure varied. The sample was peripheral blood mononuclear cells (PBMCs), taken before the second cycle of nivolumab. The source is a human donor with classical Hodgkin lymphoma.

This chain links TRBV2 with TRBJ2-1; 7 bases match TRBD2. The germline V gene encodes CDR1 SNHLY and CDR2 FYNNEI. J lost 4 bases, V lost 2 bases, and 8 bases had no gene match. The CDR3 has 16 amino acids. The CDR3 loop reads CASSERAGVAYNEQFF. CDR3 DNA: TGTGCCAGCAGTGAAAGGGCGGGAGTTGCTTACAATGAGCAGTTCTTC.

The gene calls are TRBV6-6 and TRBJ1-4; the D gene is possibly TRBD1 (5 bases). Trimming left V 1 base short and J 6 bases short, with 12 bases between. The CDR3 has 15 residues. CDR1 and CDR2 (germline): MNHNY, SVGAGI (reference sequence). DNA for the CDR3: TGTGCCAGCAGTTACTTTCGGGGGACCTATGAAAAACTGTTTTTT. Protein: CASSYFRGTYEKLFF.

V gene TRBV19 combines with J gene TRBJ2-7; the match to TRBD2 covers 8 bases. This CDR3 is 15 amino acids long. The junction had 9 bases not matched to a gene; V was cut back by 8 bases and J by 0 bases. Looked up from germline, CDR1 is LNHDA and CDR2 is SQIVND (reference sequence). The CDR3 region has the DNA TGTGCCAGTCGCGCTATAGCGGGGAGCTCCTACGAGCAGTACTTC. This codes for CASRAIAGSSYEQYF.

J is TRBJ1-5 and V is TRBV5-1; tentative D call: TRBD1 (6 bases). The CDR3 extends over 16 amino acids. The germline V and J ends were trimmed by 3 bases and 3 bases, with 16 bases remaining between them. Germline CDR1 and CDR2: SGHRS and YFSETQ. The chain's CDR3 is CASSSQPAGDNQPQHF. The CDR3, as DNA: TGCGCCAGCAGCTCACAGCCCGCAGGGGACAATCAGCCCCAGCATTTT.

In DNA, the CDR3 is TGTGCCAGCAGCCCAGGACTAGCGGGACAAGAGACCCAGTACTTC. Its translation: CASSPGLAGQETQYF. The V call is TRBV9, the J call TRBJ2-5, with TRBD2 matching over 12 bases. The J segment lost 2 bases and the V segment lost 4 bases, leaving 3 bases of the junction unmatched. This CDR3 contains 15 residues. Germline-derived CDR1 and CDR2 are SGDLS and YYNGEE.

J is TRBJ2-7 and V is TRBV2; weak D call: TRBD2 (6 bases). The CDR3 has 13 residues. Germline V gives CDR1 SNHLY, CDR2 FYNNEI. The V gene lost 7 bases and the J gene lost 0 bases, with 10 bases spanning the gap. The CDR3 DNA sequence: TGTGCCAGCAAACGGGAGATCTCCTACGAGCAGTACTTC. It codes for CASKREISYEQYF.

The V gene is TRBV5-1, the J gene TRBJ2-1; a weak D match, TRBD2 (6 bases). V gave up 1 base and J gave up 2 bases, with 10 bases separating them. This CDR3 spans 15 amino acids. Germline V lookup: CDR1 SGHRS, CDR2 YFSETQ. The CDR3 is CASSLLIAAYNEQFF. For the CDR3, the DNA is TGCGCCAGCAGCTTGCTGATAGCGGCCTACAATGAGCAGTTCTTC.

DNA for the CDR3: TGTGCCGTCCACAGGGGTACCTACGAGCAGTACTTC. Protein product: CAVHRGTYEQYF. This chain uses TRBV19 with TRBJ2-7, with 7 bases aligning to TRBD1. The CDR3 consists of 12 residues. The V segment lost 11 bases and the J segment 2 bases; nucleotides outside the gene matches: 6. CDR1 LNHDA and CDR2 SQIVND come from the germline V gene (reference sequence).

The J gene is TRBJ2-7, the V gene TRBV11-2; no clear D. This CDR3 has 11 residues. Germline CDR1 SGHAT, CDR2 FQNNGV. Trimming removed 4 bases from V and 6 bases from J, with 7 bases in between. Written as DNA, the CDR3 is TGTGCCAGCAGCTCCTTATTCGAGCAGTACTTC. Protein sequence: CASSSLFEQYF.

The chain uses TRBV6-6 and TRBJ1-2; D is unclear. The CDR3 has 15 residues. Germline loops: CDR1 MNHNY, CDR2 SVGAGI (reference sequence). Between the trimmed V and J ends, which lost 8 bases and 4 bases, there was a span of 20 bases. This chain's CDR3 is CASFELGLTRYGYTF. The CDR3 DNA sequence: TGTGCCAGCTTTGAGTTAGGCCTAACTCGCTATGGCTACACCTTC.

The rearrangement uses TRBV15 and TRBJ1-5; weak D call: TRBD1 (5 bases). The V gene's germline CDR1 is LNHNV and CDR2 YYDKDF (reference sequence). Trimming cost V 0 bases and J 9 bases, with 15 bases left between them. This CDR3 has 15 residues. DNA for the CDR3: TGTGCCACCAGCAGAGAGGTCCCAGGGAGGGGGCCCCAGCATTTT. Its translation: CATSREVPGRGPQHF.

This sequence joins TRBV19 and TRBJ2-7, with 11 bases aligning to TRBD2. Germline CDR1 is LNHDA and CDR2 is SQIVND (reference sequence). V lost 4 bases, J lost 4 bases, and 6 bases stayed unmatched. CDR3 length: 15 amino acids. CDR3 sequence (DNA): TGTGCCAGTAGTAAAACTAGCGGGAGTCAGTACGAGCAGTACTTC. Encoded protein: CASSKTSGSQYEQYF. Combining the CDR3 with reference TRBV19 and TRBJ2-7 gives the whole variable domain DGGITQSPKYLFRKEGQNVTLSCEQNLNHDAMYWYRQDPGQGLRLIYYSQIVNDFQKGDIAEGYSVSREKKESFPLTVTSAQKNPTAFYLCASSKTSGSQYEQYFGPGTRLTVT.

The chain carries TRBV7-2 and TRBJ2-1; D tentatively fits TRBD1 or TRBD2 (6 bases each). The V gene lost 2 bases and the J gene lost 2 bases, with 7 bases spanning the gap. Germline V lookup: CDR1 SGHTA, CDR2 FQGNSA. This CDR3 has 14 amino acids. The CDR3 is CASSLRGAYNEQFF. The CDR3 DNA sequence: TGTGCCAGCAGCTTAAGGGGGGCCTACAATGAGCAGTTCTTC.

J is TRBJ2-1 and V is TRBV27; the D is unclear. Trimming pared 5 bases from V and 0 bases from J, leaving 11 bases between. The CDR3 contains 15 residues. From germline, CDR1 is MNHEY and CDR2 SMNVEV (reference sequence). The CDR3 reads CASSLTPSSYNEQFF. In nucleotides, the CDR3 is TGTGCCAGCAGTCTTACTCCGAGCTCCTACAATGAGCAGTTCTTC.

The genes are TRBV11-2 and TRBJ2-7; 9 positions match TRBD2. The CDR3 has 14 residues. Germline V gene lookup returns CDR1 SGHAT and CDR2 FQNNGV. J gave up 0 bases and V 5 bases, and 2 bases lay outside the gene matches. CDR3 sequence reads: CASSVSGSSYEQYF. The CDR3 region has the DNA TGTGCCAGCAGCGTTAGCGGGAGCTCCTACGAGCAGTACTTC.

The gene calls are TRBV11-2 and TRBJ2-5, with D unclear. The CDR3 runs 11 residues. V was pared by 10 bases and J by 7 bases, with 13 bases between. Germline V gene sequence: CDR1 SGHAT, CDR2 FQNNGV. The CDR3 spells CATHFSGTQYF. Here the CDR3 DNA reads TGTGCCACTCATTTCTCGGGGACCCAGTACTTC. The full variable domain, completed using reference TRBV11-2 and TRBJ2-5, is EAGVAQSPRYKIIEKRQSVAFWCNPISGHATLYWYQQILGQGPKLLIQFQNNGVVDDSQLPKDRFSAERLKGVDSTLKIQPAKLEDSAVYLCATHFSGTQYFGPGTRLLVL.

J is TRBJ1-5 and V is TRBV19; D ambiguous. The V and J ends lost 3 bases and 0 bases respectively, with 12 bases between them. Germline V gene sequence: CDR1 LNHDA, CDR2 SQIVND (reference sequence). This CDR3 has 16 residues. CDR3 bases: TGTGCCAGTAGTATTCCATCCGTTTATAGCAATCAGCCCCAGCATTTT. Translating it yields CASSIPSVYSNQPQHF.

The rearrangement joins TRBV27 to TRBJ2-1; 9 nucleotides agree with TRBD2. In germline, CDR1 is MNHEY, CDR2 SMNVEV (reference sequence). There are 21 residues in the CDR3. V lost 2 bases, J lost 7 bases, and 24 bases stayed unmatched. DNA for the CDR3: TGTGCCAGCAGTTTAAGCCCCTCAAAGCTAGCGGGAAAACGAACTACGAATGAGCAGTTCTTC. The encoded protein is CASSLSPSKLAGKRTTNEQFF.

The chain joins TRBV5-1 to TRBJ1-1, with D possibly being TRBD1 (6 bases). The V gene lost 5 bases and the J gene lost 1 base, with 12 bases spanning the gap. Germline V gene data show CDR1 as SGHRS and CDR2 as YFSETQ. The CDR3 covers 14 residues. CDR3 DNA: TGCGCCAGCAGAATGGGACATCAGAACACTGAAGCTTTCTTT. It yields the protein CASRMGHQNTEAFF. The whole variable domain, filled in from reference TRBV5-1 and TRBJ1-1, reads KAGVTQTPRYLIKTRGQQVTLSCSPISGHRSVSWYQQTPGQGLQFLFEYFSETQRNKGNFPGRFSGRQFSNSRSEMNVSTLELGDSALYLCASRMGHQNTEAFFGQGTRLTVV.

This sequence joins TRBV11-1 and TRBJ2-1; the D call may be TRBD1 or TRBD2 (6 bases each). The length of the CDR3 is 17 residues. V was clipped by 0 bases and J by 9 bases, with 21 bases between them. CDR1 is SGHAT and CDR2 is FQDESV in the germline V gene (reference sequence). Here the CDR3 reads CASSLAPASAGESEQFF. CDR3 coding DNA: TGTGCCAGCAGCTTAGCGCCGGCTAGCGCAGGGGAGAGTGAGCAGTTCTTC.

The chain has TRBV10-3 and TRBJ2-7; the D is unclear. Trimming removed 4 bases at V and 5 bases at J, with 12 bases between. Per germline, CDR1 ENHRY and CDR2 SYGVKD. The length of the CDR3 is 13 residues. The CDR3 bases are TGTGCCATCAGTGGCAGGTTGGCGGACGAGCAGTACTTC. Amino acid sequence: CAISGRLADEQYF.

This chain joins TRBV4-2 and TRBJ2-3, with D maybe TRBD2 (6 bases). The CDR3 is made up of 15 amino acids. The germline V gene encodes CDR1 LGHNA and CDR2 YNFKEQ. The V end lost 0 bases, the J end lost 2 bases, and 9 bases lay between the germline ends. The CDR3, as DNA: TGTGCCAGCAGCCAAGAGGGACTGAACACAGATACGCAGTATTTT. It translates to CASSQEGLNTDTQYF.

This chain joins TRBV19 and TRBJ2-7; D is perhaps TRBD1 (6 bases). Germline V CDR1 and CDR2: LNHDA, SQIVND (reference sequence). Trimming pared 1 base from V and 3 bases from J, leaving 10 bases between. This CDR3 is 14 amino acids long. The CDR3, as DNA: TGTGCCAGTAGTATAGTTCAGGGGAGCTACGAGCAGTACTTC. Translation: CASSIVQGSYEQYF.

Only one count was recorded for this clone. The gene calls are TRBV6-6 and TRBJ2-1; 10 bases align to TRBD1. Germline CDR1 is MNHNY and CDR2 is SVGAGI (reference sequence). This CDR3 comprises 16 residues. DNA for the CDR3: TGTGCTTCCATTCCGGGGACAGGGGTCTACGACAATGAGCAGTTCTTC. Its translation: CASIPGTGVYDNEQFF.

The chain is built from TRBV28 and TRBJ2-7; no clear D. The CDR3 is 12 residues long. Deletions cut 3 bases from V and 6 bases from J, with 9 bases between. CDR1 is MDHEN and CDR2 is SYDVKM in the germline V gene. CDR3 residues: CASSLVRVEQYF. For the CDR3, the DNA is TGTGCCAGCAGTTTGGTCCGGGTCGAGCAGTACTTC.

The chain uses TRBV10-1 and TRBJ1-3; D is unresolved. V lost 11 bases and J lost 2, with 13 bases in between. This CDR3 is built from 13 residues. Germline CDR1 WNHNN, CDR2 SYGVQD (reference sequence). In DNA form, the CDR3 reads TGCGCCCCTACGGGAGGTGCTGGAAACACCATATATTTT. Its translation: CAPTGGAGNTIYF.

The chain employs TRBV28 and TRBJ1-6, with 8 nucleotides matching TRBD1. Germline V gives CDR1 MDHEN, CDR2 SYDVKM. The CDR3 runs to 15 residues. V trimming: 6 bases; J trimming: 9 bases; junction bases outside the gene matches: 10. In DNA form, the CDR3 reads TGTGCCAGCAGCTACCGGACAGGGAGGAGTTCACCCCTCCACTTT. Translated: CASSYRTGRSSPLHF. Looking up the rest from reference TRBV28 and TRBJ1-6 gives the full variable domain: DVKVTQSSRYLVKRTGEKVFLECVQDMDHENMFWYRQDPGLGLRLIYFSYDVKMKEKGDIPEGYSVSREKKERFSLILESASTNQTSMYLCASSYRTGRSSPLHFGNGTRLTVT.

The CDR3 sequence: CASSRLPPGAGAHSEAFF. CDR3 nucleotides: TGCGCCAGCAGCCGCCTCCCCCCCGGGGCAGGGGCACACTCTGAAGCTTTCTTT. This chain uses TRBV4-1 with TRBJ1-1; tentative D call: TRBD1 (6 bases). Germline CDR1 reads MGHRA; CDR2 reads YSYEKL. There are 18 residues in the CDR3. V was shortened by 4 bases and J by 6 bases, with 27 bases between the two germline ends.